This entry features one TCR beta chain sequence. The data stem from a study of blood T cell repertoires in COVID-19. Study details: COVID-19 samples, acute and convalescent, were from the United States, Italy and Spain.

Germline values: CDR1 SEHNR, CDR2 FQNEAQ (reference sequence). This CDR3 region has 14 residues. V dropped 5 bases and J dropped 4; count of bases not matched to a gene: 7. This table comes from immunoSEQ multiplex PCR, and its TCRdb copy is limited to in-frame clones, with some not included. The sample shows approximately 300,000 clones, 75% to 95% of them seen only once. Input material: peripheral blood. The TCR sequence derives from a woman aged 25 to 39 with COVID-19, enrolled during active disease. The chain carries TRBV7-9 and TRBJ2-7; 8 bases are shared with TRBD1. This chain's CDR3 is CASSGRGRKYEQYF. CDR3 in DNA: TGTGCCAGCAGCGGCAGGGGGCGCAAATACGAGCAGTACTTC.